Following are 11 T cell receptor beta chains from one sample sequenced in a study of T-cell reconstitution after alpha-beta-depleted transplantation in children. Unique molecular identifiers tagged the TCRbeta library. TCRdb fed the PCR reads into MiXCR, producing one record per CDR3 protein. The table shows 670,000 or so distinct CDR3 sequences, with 13% occurring only once. The input for sequencing was PBMCs, taken before TCRalphabeta/CD19-depleted stem cell transplant. The receptor source for this set is a girl aged 2 to 9 with congenital amegakaryocytic thrombocytopenia, due to receive a stem cell transplant.

This clonotype was counted between two and nine times. This CDR3 reads CASSFFAWVDSPLHF. DNA of the CDR3: TGTGCCAGCAGTTTCTTCGCCTGGGTGGATTCACCCCTCCACTTT. V usage is TRBV28 and J usage is TRBJ1-6; unclear D gene. The CDR3 has 15 residues. The V end lost 3 bases, the J end lost 8 bases, and 14 bases lay between the germline ends. Germline V lookup: CDR1 MDHEN, CDR2 SYDVKM.

This clonotype appeared a few times. The CDR3 here is CASRPDIFYEQYF. The CDR3 DNA sequence: TGTGCCAGCAGGCCAGACATTTTCTACGAGCAGTACTTC. V gene TRBV6-2 or TRBV6-3 combines with J gene TRBJ2-7; D unclear. Deletions cut 6 bases from V and 3 bases from J, with 12 bases between. The CDR3 is 13 amino acids. From germline, CDR1 is MNHEY and CDR2 SVGEGT.

CDR3 nucleotide sequence: TGCAGTGCTAGGACGGGAAACAATGAGCAGTTCTTC. It specifies CSARTGNNEQFF. The chain carries TRBV20-1 and TRBJ2-1; D might be TRBD2 (5 bases). From germline, CDR1 is DFQATT and CDR2 SNEGSKA (reference sequence). The V end was cut by 3 bases, the J end by 5 bases, with 8 bases between. There are 12 residues in the CDR3.

The table lists this clonotype with a few counts. The CDR3 region has the DNA TGTGCCACAGGAAGATACAGCCCCTACGAGCAGTACTTC. This gives the protein CATGRYSPYEQYF. The rearrangement joins TRBV7-9 to TRBJ2-7; D remains ambiguous. The length of the CDR3 is 13 residues. The germline V gene encodes CDR1 SEHNR and CDR2 FQNEAQ (reference sequence). Trimming removed 10 bases at V and 2 bases at J, with 15 bases between. Together with reference TRBV7-9 and TRBJ2-7, the CDR3 gives the full variable domain: DTGVSQNPRHKITKRGQNVTFRCDPISEHNRLYWYRQTLGQGPEFLTYFQNEAQLEKSRLLSDRFSAERPKGSFSTLEIQRTEQGDSAMYLCATGRYSPYEQYFGPGTRLTVT.

The rearrangement joins TRBV5-4 to TRBJ2-3; D might be TRBD1 or TRBD2, each matching 6 bases. The CDR3 loop spans 17 amino acids. Trimming stripped 2 bases from V and 5 bases from J, with 21 bases between. Germline CDR1 reads SGHNT; CDR2 reads YYREEE (reference sequence). Here the CDR3 DNA reads TGTGCCAGCAGCTTTTTTATCCGGAGGGCCAGGGGAGATACGCAGTATTTT. Protein: CASSFFIRRARGDTQYF.

This clonotype was observed many times. The chain combines TRBV6-5 with TRBJ2-2, with D uncertain. This CDR3 has 14 residues. Germline CDR1 MNHEY, CDR2 SVGAGI. V gave up 3 bases and J gave up 1 base, with 6 bases separating them. The CDR3 region is CASSYGENTGELFF. The CDR3 DNA reads TGTGCCAGCAGTTATGGAGAGAACACCGGGGAGCTGTTTTTT.

This clonotype was counted a few times. This chain joins TRBV7-9 and TRBJ1-4; 9 nucleotides align to TRBD1. This CDR3 spans 15 amino acids. Germline V gene data show CDR1 as SEHNR and CDR2 as FQNEAQ (reference sequence). V shed 2 bases and J 7 bases; nucleotides not matched to a gene: 5. The CDR3 region is CASSLSGQGFEKLFF. The CDR3 DNA sequence: TGTGCCAGCAGCTTATCGGGACAGGGTTTTGAAAAACTGTTTTTT.

This clonotype appeared many times. J is TRBJ2-1 and V is TRBV20-1, with TRBD2 matching over 14 bases. After removal of 1 base from V and 7 bases from J, the junction contained 6 bases not matched to a gene. The CDR3 contains 16 residues. CDR1 is DFQATT, CDR2 SNEGSKA, per germline (reference sequence). CDR3 nucleotides: TGCAGTGCTAGAGTGACTAGCGGGAGGGCCTTTAATGAGCAGTTCTTC. Translation gives CSARVTSGRAFNEQFF.

This clonotype was seen a handful of times. J is TRBJ2-5 and V is TRBV5-1, with D possibly being TRBD1 or TRBD2 (5 bases each). The CDR3 length is 14 residues. V was cut by 5 bases and J by 5 bases, with 16 bases left in between. Germline CDR1 is SGHRS and CDR2 is YFSETQ. CDR3 sequence (DNA): TGCGCCAGCAGTTCCGGGACGCTTAGGGAGACCCAGTACTTC. Its protein is CASSSGTLRETQYF. Using reference TRBV5-1 and TRBJ2-5 for the parts outside the CDR3, the full variable domain is KAGVTQTPRYLIKTRGQQVTLSCSPISGHRSVSWYQQTPGQGLQFLFEYFSETQRNKGNFPGRFSGRQFSNSRSEMNVSTLELGDSALYLCASSSGTLRETQYFGPGTRLLVL.

The V gene is TRBV28, the J gene TRBJ2-5; 7 bases are a match to TRBD2. This CDR3 comprises 14 residues. Germline V gives CDR1 MDHEN, CDR2 SYDVKM. V shed 5 bases, J shed 7 bases, and the junction held 10 bases outside the gene matches. The CDR3 region is CASSREVSSGTQYF. The CDR3 DNA follows: TGTGCCAGCAGTCGGGAGGTCTCATCCGGGACCCAGTACTTC.

This clonotype was picked up many times. The genes are TRBV20-1 and TRBJ2-3; possible D gene TRBD2, 7 bases. Per the germline V gene, CDR1 is DFQATT and CDR2 is SNEGSKA (reference sequence). The germline V and J ends were trimmed by 5 bases and 0 bases, with 15 bases remaining between them. The CDR3 is made up of 15 amino acids. Here the CDR3 reads CSAGGGSISTDTQYF. The CDR3 region has the DNA TGCAGTGCTGGGGGCGGGAGTATAAGCACAGATACGCAGTATTTT.